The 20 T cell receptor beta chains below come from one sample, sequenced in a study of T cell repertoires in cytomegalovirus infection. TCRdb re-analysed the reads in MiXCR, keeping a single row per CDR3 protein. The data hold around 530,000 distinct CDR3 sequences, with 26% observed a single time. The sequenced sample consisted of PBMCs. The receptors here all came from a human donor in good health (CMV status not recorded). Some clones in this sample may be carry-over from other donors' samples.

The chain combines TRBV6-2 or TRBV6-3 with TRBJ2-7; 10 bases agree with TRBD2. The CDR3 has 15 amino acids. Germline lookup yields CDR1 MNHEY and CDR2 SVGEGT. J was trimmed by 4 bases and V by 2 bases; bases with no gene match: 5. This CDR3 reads CASSYRGLAPYEQYV. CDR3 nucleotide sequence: TGTGCCAGCAGTTACCGGGGACTAGCGCCTTACGAGCAGTACGTC.

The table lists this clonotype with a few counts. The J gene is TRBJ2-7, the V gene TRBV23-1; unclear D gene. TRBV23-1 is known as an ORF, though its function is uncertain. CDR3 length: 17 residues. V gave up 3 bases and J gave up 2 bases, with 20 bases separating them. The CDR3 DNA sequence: TGCGCCAGCAGTCATCCTTCTGGTTTTTCCTCCCCCTACGAGCAGTACGTC. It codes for CASSHPSGFSSPYEQYV.

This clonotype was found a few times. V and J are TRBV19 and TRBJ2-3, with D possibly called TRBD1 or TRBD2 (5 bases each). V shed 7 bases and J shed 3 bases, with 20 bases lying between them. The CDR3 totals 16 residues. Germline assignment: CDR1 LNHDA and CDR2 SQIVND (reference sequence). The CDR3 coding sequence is TGTGCCAGTACCCGGGACCCGGGATTCCAAACAGATACGCAGTATTTT. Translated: CASTRDPGFQTDTQYF.

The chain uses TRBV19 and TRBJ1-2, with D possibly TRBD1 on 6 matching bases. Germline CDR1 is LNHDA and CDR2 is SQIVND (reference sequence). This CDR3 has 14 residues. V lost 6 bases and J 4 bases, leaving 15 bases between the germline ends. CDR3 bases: TGTGCCAGTAGCTACCAACAGGGAACCTATGGCTACACCTTC. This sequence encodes CASSYQQGTYGYTF.

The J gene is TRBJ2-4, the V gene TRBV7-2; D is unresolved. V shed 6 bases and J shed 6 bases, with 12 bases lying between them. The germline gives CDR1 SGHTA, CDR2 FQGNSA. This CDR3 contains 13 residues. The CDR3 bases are TGTGCCAGCAGTCCCGAGCAGCGAAACATTCAGTACTTC. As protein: CASSPEQRNIQYF.

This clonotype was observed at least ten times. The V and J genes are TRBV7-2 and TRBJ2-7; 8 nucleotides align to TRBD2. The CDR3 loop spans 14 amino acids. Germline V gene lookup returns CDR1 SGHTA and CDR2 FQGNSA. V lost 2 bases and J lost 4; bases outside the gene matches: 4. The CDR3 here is CASSLYTSGYEQYV. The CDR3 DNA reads TGTGCCAGCAGCTTATATACTAGCGGTTACGAGCAGTACGTC.

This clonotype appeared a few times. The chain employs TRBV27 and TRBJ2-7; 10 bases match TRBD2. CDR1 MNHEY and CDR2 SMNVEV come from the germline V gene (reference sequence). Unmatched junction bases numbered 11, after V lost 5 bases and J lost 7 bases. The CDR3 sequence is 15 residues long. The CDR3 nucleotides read TGTGCCAGCAGTGCCTGGAGCGGGAGGGCGGGGGAGCAGTACTTC. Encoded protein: CASSAWSGRAGEQYF.

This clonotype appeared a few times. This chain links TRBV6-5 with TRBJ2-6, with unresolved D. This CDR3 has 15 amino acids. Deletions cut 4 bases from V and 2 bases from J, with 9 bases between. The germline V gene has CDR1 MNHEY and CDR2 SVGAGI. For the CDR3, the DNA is TGTGCCAGCAGTTGGACGGTGGCTGGGGCCAACGTCCTGACTTTC. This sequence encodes CASSWTVAGANVLTF.

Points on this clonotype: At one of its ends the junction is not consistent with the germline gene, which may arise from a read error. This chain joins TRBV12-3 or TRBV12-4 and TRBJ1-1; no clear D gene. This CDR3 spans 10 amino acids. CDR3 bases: TGTGCCAGCGGTTTCACTGAAGCTTTCTTT. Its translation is CASGFTEAFF.

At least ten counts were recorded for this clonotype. The DNA of the CDR3 is TGTGCCAGCAGCTTAACCGATGAGCAGTTCTTC. This sequence encodes CASSLTDEQFF. J is TRBJ2-1 and V is TRBV7-2; D is unclear. This CDR3 is 11 amino acids long. V lost 2 bases and J lost 8, with 4 bases in between. The germline V gene encodes CDR1 SGHTA and CDR2 FQGNSA.

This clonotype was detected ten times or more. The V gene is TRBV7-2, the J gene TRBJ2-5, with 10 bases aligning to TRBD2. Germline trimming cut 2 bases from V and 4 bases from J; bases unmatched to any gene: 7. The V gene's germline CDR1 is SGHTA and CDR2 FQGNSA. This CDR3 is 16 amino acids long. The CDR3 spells CASSLQAGGPVETQYF. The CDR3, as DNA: TGTGCCAGCAGCTTACAAGCGGGAGGGCCAGTAGAGACCCAGTACTTC.

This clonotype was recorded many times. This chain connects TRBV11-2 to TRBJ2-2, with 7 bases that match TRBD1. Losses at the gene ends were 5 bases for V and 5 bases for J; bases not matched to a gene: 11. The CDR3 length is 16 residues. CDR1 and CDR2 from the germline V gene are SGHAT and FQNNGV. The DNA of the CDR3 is TGTGCCAGCAGCAGCCCACCGGGACAGAAGACCGGGGAGCTGTTTTTT. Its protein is CASSSPPGQKTGELFF.

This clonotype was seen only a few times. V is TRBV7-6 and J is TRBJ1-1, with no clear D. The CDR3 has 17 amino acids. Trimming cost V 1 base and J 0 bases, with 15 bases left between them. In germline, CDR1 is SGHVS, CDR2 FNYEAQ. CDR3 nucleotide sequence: TGTGCCAGCAGCTTAGTTCGGGGTGCGAGACTGAACACTGAAGCTTTCTTT. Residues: CASSLVRGARLNTEAFF.

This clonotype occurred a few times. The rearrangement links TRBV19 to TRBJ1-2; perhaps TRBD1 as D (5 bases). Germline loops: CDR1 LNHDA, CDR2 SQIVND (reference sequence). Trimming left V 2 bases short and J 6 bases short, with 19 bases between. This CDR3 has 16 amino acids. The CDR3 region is CASSIINPRQLHGYTF. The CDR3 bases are TGTGCCAGTAGTATAATTAACCCCCGACAGCTCCATGGCTACACCTTC.

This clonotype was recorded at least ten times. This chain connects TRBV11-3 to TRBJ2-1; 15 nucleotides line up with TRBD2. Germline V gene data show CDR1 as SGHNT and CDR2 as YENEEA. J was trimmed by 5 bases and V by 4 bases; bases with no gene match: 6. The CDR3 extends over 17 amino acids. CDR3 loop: CASSSRGLAGGDNEQFF. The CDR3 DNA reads TGTGCCAGCAGCTCTCGAGGACTAGCGGGAGGGGACAATGAGCAGTTCTTC. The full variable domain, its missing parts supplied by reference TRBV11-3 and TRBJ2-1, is EAGVVQSPRYKIIEKKQPVAFWCNPISGHNTLYWYLQNLGQGPELLIRYENEEAVDDSQLPKDRFSAERLKGVDSTLKIQPAELGDSAVYLCASSSRGLAGGDNEQFFGPGTRLTVL.

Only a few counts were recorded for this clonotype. CDR3 bases: TGTGCCATAGGACAGCCTAGTAACGCTTTCTTT. This encodes CAIGQPSNAFF. This chain connects TRBV2 to TRBJ1-1; weak D call: TRBD1 (6 bases). V dropped 10 bases and J dropped 11 bases, with 17 bases sitting between them. The germline V gene has CDR1 SNHLY and CDR2 FYNNEI. The CDR3 sequence is 11 residues long.

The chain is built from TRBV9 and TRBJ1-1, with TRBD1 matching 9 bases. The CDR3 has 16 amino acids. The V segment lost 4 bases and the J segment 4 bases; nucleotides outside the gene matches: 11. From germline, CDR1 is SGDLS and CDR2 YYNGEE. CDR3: CASSPRTGVLSTEAFF. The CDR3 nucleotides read TGTGCCAGCAGCCCCCGGACAGGGGTCTTGAGCACTGAAGCTTTCTTT.

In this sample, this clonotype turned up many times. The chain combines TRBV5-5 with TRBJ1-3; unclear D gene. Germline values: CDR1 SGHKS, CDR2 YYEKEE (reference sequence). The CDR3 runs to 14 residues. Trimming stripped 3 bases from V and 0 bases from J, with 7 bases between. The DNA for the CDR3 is TGTGCCAGCAGCTCACAGATCTCTGGAAACACCATATATTTT. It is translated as CASSSQISGNTIYF. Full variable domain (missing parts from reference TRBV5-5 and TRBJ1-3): DAGVTQSPTHLIKTRGQQVTLRCSPISGHKSVSWYQQVLGQGPQFIFQYYEKEERGRGNFPDRFSARQFPNYSSELNVNALLLGDSALYLCASSSQISGNTIYFGEGSWLTVV.

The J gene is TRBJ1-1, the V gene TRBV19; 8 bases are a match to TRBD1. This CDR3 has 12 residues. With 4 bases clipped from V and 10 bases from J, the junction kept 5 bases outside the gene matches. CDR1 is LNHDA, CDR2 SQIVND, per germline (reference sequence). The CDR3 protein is CASSRADRGAFF. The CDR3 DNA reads TGTGCCAGTAGTAGGGCCGACAGGGGAGCTTTCTTT.

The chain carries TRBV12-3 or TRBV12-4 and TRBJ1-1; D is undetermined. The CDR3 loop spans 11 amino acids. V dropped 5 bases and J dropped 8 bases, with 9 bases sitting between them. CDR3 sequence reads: CASSRPSEAFF. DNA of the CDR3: TGTGCCAGCAGTCGGCCAAGCGAAGCTTTCTTT.